This T cell receptor beta chain was recovered during a study of T-cell reconstitution after alpha-beta-depleted transplantation in children. Study-wide results and limits: A year had passed since transplant, and T-cell counts and diversity by then came mostly from newly produced T cells. Expanded graft clones, several hundred of them, were reportedly the source of alpha-beta T cells about two months after transplant.

V was clipped by 6 bases and J by 5 bases; unmatched bases: 12. This CDR3 region has 15 residues. Germline V gene data show CDR1 as MDHEN and CDR2 as SYDVKM. Preparation of the TCRbeta library was carried out with unique molecular identifiers. Using its own MiXCR run on the PCR reads, TCRdb lists one record per CDR3 protein. The top ten clones hold approximately 2.1% of a sample with 500,000 to 750,000 distinct CDR3 sequences, 10% to 15% of them seen once. Comment on this clonotype: Its specificity is not known.

V and J are TRBV28 and TRBJ2-5; 7 nucleotides align to TRBD2. The specimen comprised PBMCs, mostly from graft donor cells, sampled 360 days after TCRalphabeta/CD19-depleted stem cell transplant. The clonotype comes from a male patient aged 5 to 17 who had a stem cell transplant for acute myeloid leukemia, so the T cells may come from the graft donor. CDR3 residues: CASSPERGWLETQYF. The DNA for the CDR3 is TGTGCCAGCAGCCCCGAGCGGGGCTGGTTGGAGACCCAGTACTTC. The variable domain in full, with the rest retrieved from reference TRBV28 and TRBJ2-5, is DVKVTQSSRYLVKRTGEKVFLECVQDMDHENMFWYRQDPGLGLRLIYFSYDVKMKEKGDIPEGYSVSREKKERFSLILESASTNQTSMYLCASSPERGWLETQYFGPGTRLLVL.